This entry describes one T cell receptor beta chain. Sequenced by immunoSEQ multiplex PCR; TCRdb stores in-frame clones only, minus some. The table includes 490,000 or so clones, less than 80% detected once. Germline trimming cut 5 bases from V and 2 bases from J; bases unmatched to any gene: 7. The CDR3 spans 15 residues. The germline V gene encodes CDR1 SGHAT and CDR2 FQDESV (reference sequence). The data were obtained in a study of shared clonotypes between healthy human individuals. The chain recombines TRBV11-1 with TRBJ1-2; 8 bases agree with TRBD1. This clonotype was sampled from a woman in her 40s in good health. Some clones in this sample may be carry-over from other donors' samples. Sequencing used PBMCs. CDR3 residues: CASSHDRGSNYGYTF. CDR3 nucleotide sequence: TGTGCCAGCAGCCACGACAGGGGCTCGAACTATGGCTACACCTTC.